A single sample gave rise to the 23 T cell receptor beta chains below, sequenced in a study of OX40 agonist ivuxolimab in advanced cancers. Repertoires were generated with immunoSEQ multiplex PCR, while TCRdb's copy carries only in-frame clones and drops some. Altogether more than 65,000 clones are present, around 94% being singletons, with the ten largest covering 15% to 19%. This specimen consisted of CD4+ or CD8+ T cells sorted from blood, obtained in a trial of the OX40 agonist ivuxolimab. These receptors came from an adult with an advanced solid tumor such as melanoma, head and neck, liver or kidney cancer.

The DNA of the CDR3 is TGCGCCAGCAGCCATGATACTAGCGGGGTCTACGAGCAGTACTTC. Residues: CASSHDTSGVYEQYF. This chain joins TRBV4-3 and TRBJ2-7; 10 nucleotides align to TRBD2. The V and J ends lost 3 bases and 3 bases, in that order; junction bases with no gene match: 5. Germline V gene data show CDR1 as LGHNA and CDR2 as YSLEER. This CDR3 is 15 amino acids long.

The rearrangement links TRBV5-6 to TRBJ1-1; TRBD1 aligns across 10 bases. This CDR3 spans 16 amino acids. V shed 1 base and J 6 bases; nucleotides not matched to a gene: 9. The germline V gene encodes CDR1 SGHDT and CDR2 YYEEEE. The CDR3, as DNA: TGTGCCAGCAGCTTGTTTAAGGGACAGGGGAGGTCTGAAGCTTTCTTT. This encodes CASSLFKGQGRSEAFF.

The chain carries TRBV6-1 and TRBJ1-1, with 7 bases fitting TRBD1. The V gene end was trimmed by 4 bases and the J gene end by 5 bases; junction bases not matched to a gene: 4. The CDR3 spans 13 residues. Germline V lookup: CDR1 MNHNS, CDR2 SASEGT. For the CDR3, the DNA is TGTGCCAGCAGTGGGTTGGGACAGACTGAAGCTTTCTTT. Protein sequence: CASSGLGQTEAFF.

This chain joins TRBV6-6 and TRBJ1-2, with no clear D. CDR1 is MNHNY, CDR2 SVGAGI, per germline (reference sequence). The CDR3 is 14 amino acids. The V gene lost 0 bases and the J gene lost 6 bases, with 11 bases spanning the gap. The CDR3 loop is CASSYSFAENGYTF. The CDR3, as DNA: TGTGCCAGCAGTTACTCGTTCGCAGAAAATGGCTACACCTTC.

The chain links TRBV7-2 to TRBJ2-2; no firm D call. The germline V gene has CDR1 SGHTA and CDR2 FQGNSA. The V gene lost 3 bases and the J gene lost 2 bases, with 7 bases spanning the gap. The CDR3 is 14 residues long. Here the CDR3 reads CASSLLGNTGELFF. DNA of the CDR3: TGTGCCAGCAGCTTGTTGGGTAACACCGGGGAGCTGTTTTTT.

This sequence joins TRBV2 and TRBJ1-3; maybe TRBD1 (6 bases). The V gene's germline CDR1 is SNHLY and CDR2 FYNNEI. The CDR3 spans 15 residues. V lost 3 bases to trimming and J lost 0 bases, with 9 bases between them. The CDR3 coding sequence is TGTGCCAGCAGTGACACAGGGCGCTCTGGAAACACCATATATTTT. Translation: CASSDTGRSGNTIYF.

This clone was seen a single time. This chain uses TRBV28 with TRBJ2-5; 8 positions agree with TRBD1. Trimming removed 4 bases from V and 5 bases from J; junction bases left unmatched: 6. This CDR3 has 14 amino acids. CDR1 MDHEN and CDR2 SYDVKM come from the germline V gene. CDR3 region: CASSSRTGSETQYF. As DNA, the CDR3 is TGTGCCAGCAGTTCCCGGACAGGGAGTGAGACCCAGTACTTC.

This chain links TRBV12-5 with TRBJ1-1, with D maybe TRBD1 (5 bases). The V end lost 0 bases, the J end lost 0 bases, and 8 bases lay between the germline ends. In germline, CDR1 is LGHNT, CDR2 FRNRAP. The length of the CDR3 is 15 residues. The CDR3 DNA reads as TGTGCTAGTGGTTTGGTACGGGGGGTGAACACTGAAGCTTTCTTT. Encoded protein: CASGLVRGVNTEAFF. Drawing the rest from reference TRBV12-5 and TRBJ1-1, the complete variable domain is DARVTQTPRHKVTEMGQEVTMRCQPILGHNTVFWYRQTMMQGLELLAYFRNRAPLDDSGMPKDRFSAEMPDATLATLKIQPSEPRDSAVYFCASGLVRGVNTEAFFGQGTRLTVV.

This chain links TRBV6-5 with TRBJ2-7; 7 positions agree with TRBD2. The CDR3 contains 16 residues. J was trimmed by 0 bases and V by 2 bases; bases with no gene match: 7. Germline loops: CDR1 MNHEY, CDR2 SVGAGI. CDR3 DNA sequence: TGTGCCAGCAGTTACGTGAGCGGGGAGTTCTCCTACGAGCAGTACTTC. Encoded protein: CASSYVSGEFSYEQYF.

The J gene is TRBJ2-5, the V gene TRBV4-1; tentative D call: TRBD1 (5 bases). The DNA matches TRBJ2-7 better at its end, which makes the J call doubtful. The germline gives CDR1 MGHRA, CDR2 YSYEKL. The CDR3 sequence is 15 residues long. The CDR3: CASSQDRGLGYEQYF. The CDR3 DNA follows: TGCGCCAGCAGCCAAGATAGGGGTCTGGGATACGAGCAGTACTTC.

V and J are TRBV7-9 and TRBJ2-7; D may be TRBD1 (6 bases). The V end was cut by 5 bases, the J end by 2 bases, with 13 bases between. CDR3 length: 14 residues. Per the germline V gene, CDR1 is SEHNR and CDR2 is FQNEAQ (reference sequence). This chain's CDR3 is CASSPYRTAYEQYF. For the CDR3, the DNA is TGTGCCAGCAGCCCCTACCGGACAGCCTACGAGCAGTACTTC.

As DNA, the CDR3 is TGTGCCTGGGTAGGGGGCTTAAACATTCAGTACTTC. Protein sequence: CAWVGGLNIQYF. This chain connects TRBV27 to TRBJ2-4, with 7 positions matching TRBD1. Per germline, CDR1 MNHEY and CDR2 SMNVEV (reference sequence). The CDR3 covers 12 residues. Germline trimming cut 11 bases from V and 6 bases from J; bases unmatched to any gene: 7.

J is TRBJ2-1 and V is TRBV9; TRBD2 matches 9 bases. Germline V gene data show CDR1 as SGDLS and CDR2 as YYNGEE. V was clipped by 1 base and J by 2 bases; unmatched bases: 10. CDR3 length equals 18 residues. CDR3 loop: CASSVYLTSGQTYNEQFF. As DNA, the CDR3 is TGTGCCAGCAGCGTATACCTGACTAGCGGTCAAACCTACAATGAGCAGTTCTTC.

This chain's CDR3 is CATSSLMSSETQYF. CDR3 DNA sequence: TGTGCCACCAGCAGCCTGATGTCGTCAGAGACCCAGTACTTC. The chain employs TRBV15 and TRBJ2-5; D not resolved. The CDR3 has 14 residues. V lost 3 bases to trimming and J lost 4 bases, with 12 bases between them. Germline CDR1 and CDR2: LNHNV and YYDKDF (reference sequence).

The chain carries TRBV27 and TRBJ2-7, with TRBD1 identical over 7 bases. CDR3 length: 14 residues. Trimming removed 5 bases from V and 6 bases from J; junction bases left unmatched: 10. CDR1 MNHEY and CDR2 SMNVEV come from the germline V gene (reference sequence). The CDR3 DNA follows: TGTGCCAGCAGTCCCTGGACAGGAAGTGTCGAGCAGTACTTC. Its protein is CASSPWTGSVEQYF.

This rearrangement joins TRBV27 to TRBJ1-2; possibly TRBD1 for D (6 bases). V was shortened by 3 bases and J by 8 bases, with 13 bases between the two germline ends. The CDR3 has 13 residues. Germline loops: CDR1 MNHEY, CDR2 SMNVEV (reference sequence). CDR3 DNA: TGTGCCAGCAGTTTGGAAGGGACACTCGGCTACACCTTC. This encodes CASSLEGTLGYTF.

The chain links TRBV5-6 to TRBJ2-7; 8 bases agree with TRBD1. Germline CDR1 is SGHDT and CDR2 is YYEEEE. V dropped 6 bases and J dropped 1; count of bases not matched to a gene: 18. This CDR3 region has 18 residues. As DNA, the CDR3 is TGTGCCAGCATCTTTGGGGGGAGGACAGGGACCCTATCCTACGAGCAGTACTTC. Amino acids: CASIFGGRTGTLSYEQYF.

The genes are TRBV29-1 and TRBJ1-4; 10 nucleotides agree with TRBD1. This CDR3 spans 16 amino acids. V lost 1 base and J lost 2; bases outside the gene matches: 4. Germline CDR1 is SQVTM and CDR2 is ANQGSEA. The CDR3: CSVEGDRGTTNEKLFF. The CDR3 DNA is TGCAGCGTTGAAGGGGACAGGGGTACGACTAATGAAAAACTGTTTTTT.

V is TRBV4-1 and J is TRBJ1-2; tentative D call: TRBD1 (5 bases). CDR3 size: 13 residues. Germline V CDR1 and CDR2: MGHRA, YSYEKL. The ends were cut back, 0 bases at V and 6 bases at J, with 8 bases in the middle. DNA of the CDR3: TGCGCCAGCAGCCAAGATCCGGGGGATGGCTACACCTTC. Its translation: CASSQDPGDGYTF.

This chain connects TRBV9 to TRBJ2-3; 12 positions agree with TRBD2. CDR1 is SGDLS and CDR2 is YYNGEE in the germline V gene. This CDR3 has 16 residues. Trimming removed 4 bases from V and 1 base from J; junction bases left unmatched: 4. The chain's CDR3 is CASSLRLAGGTDTQYF. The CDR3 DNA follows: TGTGCCAGCAGCCTAAGACTAGCGGGGGGCACAGATACGCAGTATTTT.

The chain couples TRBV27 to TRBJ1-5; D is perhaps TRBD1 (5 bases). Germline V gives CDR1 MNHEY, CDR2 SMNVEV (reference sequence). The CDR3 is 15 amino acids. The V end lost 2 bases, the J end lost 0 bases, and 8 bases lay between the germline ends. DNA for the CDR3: TGTGCCAGCAGTTTAGGGACGGATAGCAATCAGCCCCAGCATTTT. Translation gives CASSLGTDSNQPQHF.

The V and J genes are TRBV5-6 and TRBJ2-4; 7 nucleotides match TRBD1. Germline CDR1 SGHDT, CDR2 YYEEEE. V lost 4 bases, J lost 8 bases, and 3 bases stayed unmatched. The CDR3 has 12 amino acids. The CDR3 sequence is CASSPGGDIQYF. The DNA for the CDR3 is TGTGCCAGCAGCCCAGGGGGTGACATTCAGTACTTC.

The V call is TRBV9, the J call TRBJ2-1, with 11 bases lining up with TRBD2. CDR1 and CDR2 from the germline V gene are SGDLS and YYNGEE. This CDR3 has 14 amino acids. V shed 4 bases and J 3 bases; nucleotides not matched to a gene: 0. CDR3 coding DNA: TGTGCCAGCAGCCTAGCGGGGGGCTACAATGAGCAGTTCTTC. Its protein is CASSLAGGYNEQFF.